The subject of this entry is one T cell receptor (beta chain). The sample comes from a study of blood T cell repertoires in COVID-19. Study at large: Acute-phase and convalescent COVID-19 samples originated in the United States, Italy and Spain. PBMCs, B-cell-depleted T cells, or T cells were the source of the cDNA or gDNA that made up the material.

Source study methods: Researchers report that nucleated cell counts were estimated from reference gene primer amplification. Method: immunoSEQ multiplex PCR; TCRdb's copy keeps in-frame clones and lacks some. V, J and clone size reflect that table, while D and trimming were determined from the DNA. The table lists under 75,000 clones, roughly 89% of them singletons. V was shortened by 4 bases and J by 7 bases, with 11 bases between the two germline ends. This CDR3 is 14 amino acids long. CDR1 and CDR2 (germline): SEHNR, FQNEAQ (reference sequence). The clonotype was recovered from a man between 60 and 75 years old with active COVID-19. This chain uses TRBV7-9 with TRBJ1-6; no firm D call. Input material: peripheral blood. The CDR3 here is CASSSTESNSPLHF. The CDR3 coding sequence is TGTGCCAGCAGCTCAACAGAGAGCAATTCACCCCTCCACTTT.